This TCR beta chain was sequenced for a study of shared clonotypes between healthy human individuals. TCRdb's copy holds only in-frame clones and misses some; the assay was immunoSEQ multiplex PCR. The sample includes 1.4 million or so clones, 98% of them seen just once. Overall study results and limits: Researchers sampled blood only, noting tissue repertoires likely differ.

With respect to this clone: Its target is not known.

Trimming shortened V by 2 bases and J by 3 bases, and 6 bases separated the two germline ends. Germline CDR1 and CDR2: SGHDT and YYEEEE. This CDR3 has 12 amino acids. The receptor was isolated from a young man in good health. The sequenced material came from naive CD4+ T cells sorted from blood. Subset of the sample: CD45RA+ positively selected. The J gene is TRBJ2-7, the V gene TRBV5-6, with D unresolved. The CDR3 is CASSFQYYEQYF. CDR3 bases: TGTGCCAGCAGCTTCCAGTACTACGAGCAGTACTTC.